This entry lists 26 T cell receptor beta chains sequenced from one sample in a study of T-cell memory formation after mild COVID-19. TCRdb itself ran the 5' RACE reads through MiXCR, one entry per CDR3 protein. The sample records 360,000 or so distinct CDR3 sequences, 25% to 30% being singletons. The sample consisted of PBMCs or a T cell subset sorted from them (not recorded which). All receptors derive from an adult woman who had mild COVID-19 (a few samples of this study predate the infection). Cell type and time point are not known.

The J gene is TRBJ2-7, the V gene TRBV9, with D possibly matching TRBD2 (6 bases). The V end was cut by 3 bases, the J end by 2 bases, with 12 bases between. The CDR3 covers 14 residues. Germline V CDR1 and CDR2: SGDLS, YYNGEE. The CDR3 protein is CASSATSSPYEQYF. Here the CDR3 DNA reads TGTGCCAGCAGCGCTACTAGCAGCCCCTACGAGCAGTACTTC.

This chain uses TRBV3-2 with TRBJ1-1; the D segment call TRBD1 is taken from the table without a DNA check. TRBV3-2 is given as a pseudogene. This CDR3 is built from 17 residues. The CDR3 nucleotides read TGTGCCAGCAGCCACTACGACAGGGGGCTTGAGAGGACTGAAGCTTTCTTT. Translated: CASSHYDRGLERTEAFF.

The rearrangement joins TRBV20-1 to TRBJ1-1; D is undetermined. The CDR3 has 17 amino acids. The germline V gene has CDR1 DFQATT and CDR2 SNEGSKA (reference sequence). V lost 2 bases and J lost 0, with 19 bases in between. This CDR3 reads CSARPIFGPGMNTEAFF. CDR3 sequence (DNA): TGCAGTGCTAGACCCATCTTCGGCCCGGGGATGAACACTGAAGCTTTCTTT.

The V gene is TRBV7-9, the J gene TRBJ1-2; D is unclear. The germline gives CDR1 SEHNR, CDR2 FQNEAQ (reference sequence). Trimming pared 2 bases from V and 6 bases from J, leaving 13 bases between. This CDR3 spans 14 amino acids. For the CDR3, the DNA is TGTGCCAGCAGCTTAAGCAGGCAGGACGATGGCTACACCTTC. Amino acids: CASSLSRQDDGYTF.

V is TRBV7-9 and J is TRBJ2-1, with 11 nucleotides matching TRBD2. Germline values: CDR1 SEHNR, CDR2 FQNEAQ (reference sequence). V lost 1 base and J lost 6; bases outside the gene matches: 2. The CDR3 loop spans 15 amino acids. The CDR3 sequence: CASSLGLAGINEQFF. The CDR3 DNA reads TGTGCCAGCAGCTTAGGACTAGCGGGAATCAATGAGCAGTTCTTC.

J is TRBJ2-6 and V is TRBV25-1; TRBD2 might be the D (5 bases). Trimming shortened V by 2 bases and J by 2 bases, and 10 bases separated the two germline ends. CDR1 and CDR2 (germline): MGHDK, SYGVNS. The CDR3 contains 16 residues. CDR3 DNA sequence: TGTGCCAGCAGTGAAATGGGGAGCCCTGGGGCCAACGTCCTGACTTTC. This codes for CASSEMGSPGANVLTF.

This clonotype was seen more than once but under ten times. The chain combines TRBV20-1 with TRBJ2-7; 8 bases align to TRBD2. Germline V gene data show CDR1 as DFQATT and CDR2 as SNEGSKA (reference sequence). Trimming cost V 5 bases and J 1 base; bases outside gene matches: 4. This CDR3 is built from 13 residues. This chain's CDR3 is CSAHSGDSYEQYF. The CDR3 DNA is TGCAGTGCTCATAGCGGGGATTCCTACGAGCAGTACTTC.

The rearrangement joins TRBV4-3 to TRBJ2-7; D tentatively reads TRBD1 or TRBD2 (5 bases each). V was trimmed by 0 bases and J by 2 bases, leaving 11 bases between them. CDR3 length: 15 amino acids. Germline-derived CDR1 and CDR2 are LGHNA and YSLEER. Here the CDR3 reads CASSQDKGSPYEQYF. CDR3 nucleotides: TGCGCCAGCAGCCAAGACAAGGGGAGCCCCTACGAGCAGTACTTC.

The rearrangement joins TRBV12-3 or TRBV12-4 to TRBJ2-2; 11 nucleotides line up with TRBD2. The CDR3 extends over 16 amino acids. The ends lost 4 bases at V and 7 bases at J; junction bases unmatched: 8. The CDR3, as DNA: TGTGCCAGCAGTTCGACTAGCGGGGAGGTTAGCGGGGAGCTGTTTTTT. Translation gives CASSSTSGEVSGELFF.

The gene calls are TRBV3-1 and TRBJ2-2, with 7 bases that match TRBD2. This CDR3 is built from 17 residues. J gave up 4 bases and V 6 bases, and 14 bases lay outside the gene matches. Germline V gene lookup returns CDR1 LGHDT and CDR2 YNNKEL (reference sequence). CDR3 nucleotides: TGTGCCAGCAGTGACTCCCTGCGGGAGCGGACCACCGGGGAGCTGTTTTTT. Amino acid sequence: CASSDSLRERTTGELFF.

The sample holds a few counts of this clonotype. V gene TRBV11-1 combines with J gene TRBJ2-5; 7 bases are shared with TRBD2. Germline-derived CDR1 and CDR2 are SGHAT and FQDESV (reference sequence). There are 14 residues in the CDR3. V gave up 3 bases and J gave up 4 bases; unmatched junction bases: 5. Here the CDR3 DNA reads TGTGCCAGCAGCTTCACTAGCGTAGGAGAGACCCAGTACTTC. This encodes CASSFTSVGETQYF.

The chain has TRBV6-5 and TRBJ1-3; D gene unclear. Germline CDR1 is MNHEY and CDR2 is SVGAGI. Between the trimmed V and J ends, which lost 2 bases and 0 bases, there was a span of 8 bases. CDR3 length equals 15 residues. CDR3: CASSYALDSGNTIYF. CDR3 bases: TGTGCCAGCAGTTACGCGCTAGACTCTGGAAACACCATATATTTT.

This chain links TRBV9 with TRBJ2-7; tentative D call: TRBD2 (5 bases). Trimming left V 0 bases short and J 3 bases short, with 10 bases between. The germline CDR1 and CDR2 sequences are SGDLS and YYNGEE. The CDR3 spans 14 residues. CDR3 sequence: CASSVATGYYEQYF. The CDR3 nucleotides are TGTGCCAGCAGCGTAGCTACGGGGTACTACGAGCAGTACTTC. Full variable domain (outside the CDR3, taken from reference TRBV9 and TRBJ2-7): DSGVTQTPKHLITATGQRVTLRCSPRSGDLSVYWYQQSLDQGLQFLIQYYNGEERAKGNILERFSAQQFPDLHSELNLSSLELGDSALYFCASSVATGYYEQYFGPGTRLTVT.

V and J are TRBV4-1 and TRBJ1-5, with a tentative D call TRBD1 (5 bases). Germline-derived CDR1 and CDR2 are MGHRA and YSYEKL. Trimming cost V 1 base and J 8 bases, with 15 bases left between them. This CDR3 region has 15 residues. CDR3 coding DNA: TGCGCCAGCAGCCAAGCCTCCCTCCGGGGGGAGCCCCAGCATTTT. Translating gives CASSQASLRGEPQHF.

This clonotype occurred many times. The J gene is TRBJ2-5, the V gene TRBV30; weak D call: TRBD2 (6 bases). The germline gives CDR1 GTSNPN, CDR2 SVGIG (reference sequence). The CDR3 is 13 amino acids. V was clipped by 2 bases and J by 3 bases, with 10 bases between them. As DNA, the CDR3 is TGTGCCTGGAGTAGGCGGGAAAAAGAGACCCAGTACTTC. Translation gives CAWSRREKETQYF.

A few counts support this clonotype. The rearrangement uses TRBV24-1 and TRBJ2-3; TRBD2 matches 9 bases. The trim removed 3 bases at V and 4 bases at J, leaving 4 bases unmatched. The CDR3 runs to 15 residues. Looked up from germline, CDR1 is KGHDR and CDR2 is SFDVKD. DNA for the CDR3: TGTGCCACCAGTGATCCTAGCGGGGTTGCAGATACGCAGTATTTT. Protein sequence: CATSDPSGVADTQYF.

This chain uses TRBV10-3 with TRBJ1-1; D gene unclear. The CDR3 spans 16 residues. The V end lost 2 bases, the J end lost 5 bases, and 18 bases lay between the germline ends. Germline V CDR1 and CDR2: ENHRY, SYGVKD. The CDR3 DNA reads TGTGCCATCAGTGAGACCATCGGGGAGGGTCGGACTGAAGCTTTCTTT. It translates to CAISETIGEGRTEAFF.

This clonotype was counted between two and nine times. The chain links TRBV19 to TRBJ2-1, with D possibly being TRBD2 (5 bases). V lost 10 bases, J lost 3 bases, and 16 bases lay in between. Looked up from germline, CDR1 is LNHDA and CDR2 is SQIVND (reference sequence). There are 14 residues in the CDR3. This CDR3 reads CATTPHGDYNEQFF. CDR3 DNA: TGTGCCACCACCCCACACGGGGACTACAATGAGCAGTTCTTC.

The chain has TRBV4-2 and TRBJ2-3; 13 bases are a match to TRBD2. Germline values: CDR1 LGHNA, CDR2 YNFKEQ. CDR3 length: 18 amino acids. V was pared by 2 bases and J by 7 bases, with 12 bases of the junction left unmatched. CDR3 protein: CASSQTRTSGRATHTQYF. The CDR3 DNA reads TGTGCCAGCAGCCAAACCCGGACTAGCGGGAGAGCTACCCATACGCAGTATTTT.

This clonotype has a handful of counts. An end of the junction differs from the germline gene, which may be a read error. J is TRBJ1-1 and V is TRBV5-1, with D possibly matching TRBD1 (5 bases). CDR1 SGHRS and CDR2 YFSETQ come from the germline V gene. There are 17 residues in the CDR3. The CDR3: CASTLSAGRSLNTEAFF. The CDR3 DNA follows: TGCGCCAGCACCTTGTCGGCAGGGCGATCCCTGAACACTGAAGCTTTCTTT.

J is TRBJ1-2 and V is TRBV29-1; D is perhaps TRBD1 (5 bases). CDR3 length equals 21 residues. Germline V gene lookup returns CDR1 SQVTM and CDR2 ANQGSEA. V was pared by 6 bases and J by 8 bases, with 43 bases between. CDR3 coding DNA: TGCAGCGTCCCCGTTCCTACAGGCCCCTCTACGCCTTCCGGCTTTGTATACGGCTACACCTTC. As protein: CSVPVPTGPSTPSGFVYGYTF.

This clonotype was observed a few times. This chain connects TRBV7-3 to TRBJ2-5; D ambiguous. Between the trimmed V and J ends, which lost 3 bases and 5 bases, there was a span of 10 bases. The CDR3 runs 13 residues. The germline gives CDR1 SGHTA, CDR2 FQGTGA. The CDR3 region is CASSLNLGETQYF. In DNA, the CDR3 is TGTGCCAGCAGCTTGAACCTGGGCGAGACCCAGTACTTC. Supplemented by reference TRBV7-3 and TRBJ2-5, the full variable domain reads GAGVSQTPSNKVTEKGKYVELRCDPISGHTALYWYRQSLGQGPEFLIYFQGTGAADDSGLPNDRFFAVRPEGSVSTLKIQRTERGDSAVYLCASSLNLGETQYFGPGTRLLVL.

This clonotype was recorded a few times. This chain joins TRBV7-2 and TRBJ2-4, with D possibly called TRBD1 or TRBD2 (5 bases each). Trimming removed 0 bases at V and 0 bases at J, with 9 bases between. This CDR3 is built from 16 residues. Germline CDR1 SGHTA, CDR2 FQGNSA. CDR3 amino acids: CASSLAGTLAKNIQYF. The CDR3 nucleotides are TGTGCCAGCAGCTTAGCCGGGACCCTAGCCAAAAACATTCAGTACTTC.

This clonotype came up a few times. The chain couples TRBV28 to TRBJ1-2, with D possibly being TRBD1 (5 bases). Trimming stripped 5 bases from V and 5 bases from J, with 12 bases between. The CDR3 has 13 residues. Germline-derived CDR1 and CDR2 are MDHEN and SYDVKM. As DNA, the CDR3 is TGTGCCAGCAGTCTTCCGCAGGGATATGGCTACACCTTC. Residues: CASSLPQGYGYTF.

The chain uses TRBV2 and TRBJ1-2, with 8 bases that match TRBD1. Per the germline V gene, CDR1 is SNHLY and CDR2 is FYNNEI. Trimming removed 8 bases from V and 8 bases from J; junction bases left unmatched: 13. There are 14 residues in the CDR3. The CDR3 region has the DNA TGTGCCAGCCCTGGACAGGGTAGTTTCGAGGGCTACACCTTC. It encodes CASPGQGSFEGYTF.

CDR3 nucleotides: TGTGCCAGCAGTTCACTAGCGGCGGGAGGTTACGAGCAGTACTTC. Translation gives CASSSLAAGGYEQYF. V gene TRBV6-6 combines with J gene TRBJ2-7, with 8 bases that match TRBD2. Trimming removed 4 bases from V and 4 bases from J; junction bases left unmatched: 9. The CDR3 length is 15 residues. Germline-derived CDR1 and CDR2 are MNHNY and SVGAGI (reference sequence).